Listed here are 28 T cell receptor beta chains from one sample, sequenced in a study of T cell responses to AZD1222 COVID-19 vaccine. Produced via immunoSEQ multiplex PCR; TCRdb's table is partial and in-frame only. The data contain 150,000 or so clones, approximately 90% of them singletons. The sample consisted of peripheral blood, taken 28 days after the second AZD1222 dose. These TCRs come from an adult who received the AZD1222 COVID-19 vaccine.

The chain has TRBV25-1 and TRBJ1-2, with 7 bases lining up with TRBD1. The ends lost 2 bases at V and 3 bases at J; junction bases unmatched: 9. Germline V gene lookup returns CDR1 MGHDK and CDR2 SYGVNS. The CDR3 length is 16 residues. CDR3 nucleotide sequence: TGTGCCAGCAGTGAACGGTTCACAGGGGTCGACTATGGCTACACCTTC. Translated: CASSERFTGVDYGYTF.

The genes are TRBV7-2 and TRBJ2-1, with TRBD2 as a possible D gene (5 bases). Per germline, CDR1 SGHTA and CDR2 FQGNSA. V shed 5 bases and J shed 7 bases, with 18 bases lying between them. This CDR3 contains 15 residues. CDR3 loop: CASSIGRISGNEQFF. In nucleotides, the CDR3 is TGTGCCAGCAGCATTGGACGAATATCGGGAAATGAGCAGTTCTTC.

V and J are TRBV5-1 and TRBJ1-1; D is unclear. CDR3 length: 15 amino acids. Germline CDR1 is SGHRS and CDR2 is YFSETQ. With 3 bases removed from V and 2 bases from J, the gap between germline ends came to 14 bases. CDR3 loop: CASSSRGRTNTEAFF. The CDR3 DNA reads as TGCGCCAGCAGCTCCCGCGGGCGTACCAACACTGAAGCTTTCTTT.

V and J are TRBV6-2 or TRBV6-3 and TRBJ2-1; 8 nucleotides match TRBD2. The CDR3 has 20 residues. The V gene's germline CDR1 is MNHEY and CDR2 SVGEGT. J lost 0 bases, V lost 5 bases, and 18 bases had no gene match. The CDR3 nucleotides are TGTGCCAGCAGTCACGCCCTGATCAATAGCGGGGATCACTCCTACAATGAGCAGTTCTTC. Translation: CASSHALINSGDHSYNEQFF.

This sequence joins TRBV3-1 (or the pseudogene TRBV3-2) and TRBJ1-3; D possibly corresponds to TRBD1 (5 bases). The CDR3 has 14 residues. Germline CDR1 LGHDT, CDR2 YNNKEL (reference sequence). Trimming removed 3 bases from V and 0 bases from J, with 6 bases in between. CDR3 residues: CASSQDISGNTIYF. The CDR3 nucleotides are TGTGCCAGCAGCCAGGACATCTCTGGAAACACCATATATTTT.

This sequence joins TRBV7-3 and TRBJ1-1; weak D call: TRBD1 (5 bases). V lost 3 bases and J lost 4, with 12 bases in between. This CDR3 region has 14 residues. The germline V gene has CDR1 SGHTA and CDR2 FQGTGA. The CDR3 sequence: CASSLSVQGTEAFF. For the CDR3, the DNA is TGTGCCAGCAGCTTGTCAGTTCAGGGCACTGAAGCTTTCTTT.

V usage is TRBV2 and J usage is TRBJ1-2, with TRBD1 matching over 7 bases. After removal of 5 bases from V and 8 bases from J, the junction contained 8 bases not matched to a gene. This CDR3 is 13 amino acids long. The germline CDR1 and CDR2 sequences are SNHLY and FYNNEI. The CDR3, as DNA: TGTGCCAGCAGTCTTCAGGGGGGTTGGGGCTACACCTTC. This sequence encodes CASSLQGGWGYTF.

V and J are TRBV3-1 (or the pseudogene TRBV3-2) and TRBJ2-7, with D perhaps matching TRBD2 (6 bases). CDR1 and CDR2 from the germline V gene are LGHDT and YNNKEL (reference sequence). The CDR3 sequence is 14 residues long. Trimming cost V 5 bases and J 4 bases, with 15 bases left between them. This CDR3 is CASSSGTAGYEQYF. The CDR3 nucleotides are TGTGCCAGCAGCTCCGGGACTGCGGGGTACGAGCAGTACTTC.

The V and J genes are TRBV9 and TRBJ1-6, with 8 bases identical to TRBD1. CDR1 SGDLS and CDR2 YYNGEE come from the germline V gene. Unmatched junction bases numbered 9, after V lost 4 bases and J lost 0 bases. This CDR3 is 18 amino acids long. The CDR3 here is CASSTSGTGSSYNSPLHF. As DNA, the CDR3 is TGTGCCAGCAGCACCTCCGGGACAGGTAGCTCCTATAATTCACCCCTCCACTTT. Combining the CDR3 with reference TRBV9 and TRBJ1-6 gives the whole variable domain DSGVTQTPKHLITATGQRVTLRCSPRSGDLSVYWYQQSLDQGLQFLIQYYNGEERAKGNILERFSAQQFPDLHSELNLSSLELGDSALYFCASSTSGTGSSYNSPLHFGNGTRLTVT.

This chain links TRBV2 with TRBJ1-1; D ambiguous. The ends were cut back, 8 bases at V and 1 base at J, with 11 bases in the middle. The CDR3 consists of 13 residues. The V gene's germline CDR1 is SNHLY and CDR2 FYNNEI. The CDR3 loop reads CASPGPKNTEAFF. The CDR3 nucleotides are TGTGCCAGCCCCGGGCCAAAGAACACTGAAGCTTTCTTT. Full variable domain (rest looked up from reference TRBV2 and TRBJ1-1): EPEVTQTPSHQVTQMGQEVILRCVPISNHLYFYWYRQILGQKVEFLVSFYNNEISEKSEIFDDQFSVERPDGSNFTLKIRSTKLEDSAMYFCASPGPKNTEAFFGQGTRLTVV.

The CDR3 sequence: CATSRGGQGGDEQYF. The CDR3 bases are TGTGCCACCAGCAGGGGGGGACAGGGTGGAGACGAGCAGTACTTC. The V call is TRBV15, the J call TRBJ2-7, with 9 bases matching TRBD1. The CDR3 is made up of 15 amino acids. The germline V gene has CDR1 LNHNV and CDR2 YYDKDF (reference sequence). V was pared by 3 bases and J by 5 bases, with 8 bases of the junction left unmatched.

This chain uses TRBV2 with TRBJ1-4; perhaps TRBD1 as D (6 bases). CDR1 is SNHLY and CDR2 is FYNNEI in the germline V gene. The CDR3 has 14 amino acids. V gave up 9 bases and J gave up 3 bases, with 14 bases separating them. The CDR3 loop reads CASGQGNPNEKLFF. CDR3 DNA sequence: TGTGCCAGTGGTCAGGGGAATCCTAATGAAAAACTGTTTTTT.

The CDR3 reads CASRNSASPEAFF. DNA for the CDR3: TGTGCCAGCAGAAATAGCGCGTCTCCTGAAGCTTTCTTT. The chain uses TRBV7-2 and TRBJ1-1, with D uncertain. V lost 6 bases to trimming and J lost 6 bases, with 14 bases between them. Germline V gives CDR1 SGHTA, CDR2 FQGNSA. This CDR3 has 13 amino acids.

J is TRBJ1-2 and V is TRBV12-3 or TRBV12-4, with D possibly being TRBD1 (5 bases). This CDR3 contains 13 residues. Trimming cost V 4 bases and J 2 bases, with 8 bases left between them. CDR3 in amino acids: CASSSGLNYGYTF. The CDR3 DNA reads as TGTGCCAGCAGTTCAGGGCTCAACTATGGCTACACCTTC.

The chain employs TRBV5-4 and TRBJ1-1; a possible D gene is TRBD1 (6 bases). The V gene's germline CDR1 is SGHNT and CDR2 YYREEE (reference sequence). Trimming left V 4 bases short and J 5 bases short, with 12 bases between. The CDR3 is 13 amino acids. The CDR3 protein is CASSEGGRTEAFF. For the CDR3, the DNA is TGTGCCAGCAGCGAGGGGGGCAGGACTGAAGCTTTCTTT.

This chain connects TRBV4-2 to TRBJ2-3; D unresolved. The length of the CDR3 is 15 residues. Between the trimmed V and J ends, which lost 0 bases and 2 bases, there was a span of 9 bases. CDR1 LGHNA and CDR2 YNFKEQ come from the germline V gene. CDR3 sequence reads: CASSQDGGYTDTQYF. The CDR3 bases are TGTGCCAGCAGCCAAGATGGCGGATACACAGATACGCAGTATTTT.

The chain recombines TRBV18 with TRBJ1-1, with TRBD1 matching 9 bases. CDR3 size: 17 residues. J gave up 1 base and V 6 bases, and 12 bases lay outside the gene matches. In germline, CDR1 is KGHSH, CDR2 LQKENI. CDR3 loop: CASSQLQGANGNTEAFF. For the CDR3, the DNA is TGTGCCAGCTCTCAGTTACAGGGGGCCAACGGGAACACTGAAGCTTTCTTT.

The chain has TRBV6-5 and TRBJ1-5; D is unresolved. V lost 6 bases to trimming and J lost 0 bases, with 12 bases between them. The CDR3 spans 15 residues. Germline V gene data show CDR1 as MNHEY and CDR2 as SVGAGI. DNA of the CDR3: TGTGCCAGCAGGACGAGGGCGGATAGCAATCAGCCCCAGCATTTT. Translating it yields CASRTRADSNQPQHF.

This rearrangement joins TRBV19 to TRBJ1-3; TRBD1 aligns across 7 bases. This CDR3 spans 14 amino acids. The germline V gene encodes CDR1 LNHDA and CDR2 SQIVND (reference sequence). J gave up 4 bases and V 6 bases, and 6 bases lay outside the gene matches. CDR3 protein: CASSPVGQGNTIYF. Here the CDR3 DNA reads TGTGCCAGTAGCCCCGTGGGACAGGGAAACACCATATATTTT.

The rearrangement joins TRBV2 to TRBJ1-5, with no clear D. The CDR3 is 14 residues long. Germline values: CDR1 SNHLY, CDR2 FYNNEI. V shed 2 bases and J shed 0 bases, with 5 bases lying between them. In DNA, the CDR3 is TGTGCCAGCAGTGAACCAGTTAGCAATCAGCCCCAGCATTTT. It codes for CASSEPVSNQPQHF.

The chain employs TRBV7-2 and TRBJ1-2; D might be TRBD1 (6 bases). Trimming pared 4 bases from V and 7 bases from J, leaving 13 bases between. The CDR3 has 13 residues. Looked up from germline, CDR1 is SGHTA and CDR2 is FQGNSA. The CDR3 region has the DNA TGTGCCAGCAGCTCGGACAGCCACGGTGGCTACACCTTC. It yields the protein CASSSDSHGGYTF. Full variable domain (missing parts from reference TRBV7-2 and TRBJ1-2): GAGVSQSPSNKVTEKGKDVELRCDPISGHTALYWYRQSLGQGLEFLIYFQGNSAPDKSGLPSDRFSAERTGGSVSTLTIQRTQQEDSAVYLCASSSDSHGGYTFGSGTRLTVV.

The chain is built from TRBV10-2 and TRBJ2-2; TRBD1 matches at 8 bases. Trimming at V came to 3 bases and at J to 4 bases, leaving 1 base not matched to a gene. The CDR3 is made up of 14 amino acids. Germline values: CDR1 WSHSY, CDR2 SAAADI. The CDR3: CASSDQGATGELFF. CDR3 DNA: TGCGCCAGCAGTGATCAGGGGGCCACCGGGGAGCTGTTTTTT.

The chain is built from TRBV2 and TRBJ1-1; the match to TRBD1 covers 7 bases. Germline V gene lookup returns CDR1 SNHLY and CDR2 FYNNEI. The CDR3 totals 13 residues. J gave up 2 bases and V 8 bases, and 5 bases lay outside the gene matches. The CDR3: CASWGQLNTEAFF. The CDR3 nucleotides are TGTGCCAGCTGGGGACAGCTTAACACTGAAGCTTTCTTT.

The rearrangement links TRBV15 to TRBJ1-1, with TRBD1 identical over 7 bases. The CDR3 spans 15 residues. V trimming: 1 base; J trimming: 3 bases; junction bases outside the gene matches: 5. Germline CDR1 and CDR2: LNHNV and YYDKDF (reference sequence). This CDR3 is CATSRVRTGHTEAFF. For the CDR3, the DNA is TGTGCCACCAGCAGAGTTCGGACAGGACACACTGAAGCTTTCTTT.

The chain employs TRBV12-5 and TRBJ1-2; D unresolved. The CDR3 sequence is 15 residues long. CDR1 and CDR2 (germline): LGHNT, FRNRAP. The V and J ends lost 6 bases and 4 bases respectively, with 18 bases between them. Written as DNA, the CDR3 is TGTGCTAGTGGCGACCTGGACCGCGTAGGCTATGGCTACACCTTC. Its translation is CASGDLDRVGYGYTF.

This chain joins TRBV6-4 and TRBJ2-2; TRBD1 matches at 9 bases. The CDR3 loop spans 15 amino acids. V trimming: 5 bases; J trimming: 4 bases; junction bases outside the gene matches: 5. Per the germline V gene, CDR1 is MRHNA and CDR2 is SNTAGT. The CDR3: CASSQQGATTGELFF. In DNA, the CDR3 is TGTGCCAGCAGTCAACAGGGGGCGACCACCGGGGAGCTGTTTTTT.

The chain combines TRBV18 with TRBJ2-2; D is possibly TRBD2 (5 bases). With 8 bases removed from V and 0 bases from J, the gap between germline ends came to 13 bases. The CDR3 loop spans 15 amino acids. In germline, CDR1 is KGHSH, CDR2 LQKENI. CDR3 nucleotides: TGTGCCAGCCCGGGGAGCGAAGCGAACACCGGGGAGCTGTTTTTT. This gives the protein CASPGSEANTGELFF.

The V and J genes are TRBV27 and TRBJ2-7; TRBD2 is a possible D gene (7 bases). CDR1 is MNHEY and CDR2 is SMNVEV in the germline V gene (reference sequence). V lost 6 bases and J 5 bases, leaving 17 bases between the germline ends. This CDR3 region has 14 residues. This chain's CDR3 is CASRERGGADEQYF. CDR3 nucleotide sequence: TGTGCCAGCAGGGAGAGGGGGGGGGCCGACGAGCAGTACTTC.